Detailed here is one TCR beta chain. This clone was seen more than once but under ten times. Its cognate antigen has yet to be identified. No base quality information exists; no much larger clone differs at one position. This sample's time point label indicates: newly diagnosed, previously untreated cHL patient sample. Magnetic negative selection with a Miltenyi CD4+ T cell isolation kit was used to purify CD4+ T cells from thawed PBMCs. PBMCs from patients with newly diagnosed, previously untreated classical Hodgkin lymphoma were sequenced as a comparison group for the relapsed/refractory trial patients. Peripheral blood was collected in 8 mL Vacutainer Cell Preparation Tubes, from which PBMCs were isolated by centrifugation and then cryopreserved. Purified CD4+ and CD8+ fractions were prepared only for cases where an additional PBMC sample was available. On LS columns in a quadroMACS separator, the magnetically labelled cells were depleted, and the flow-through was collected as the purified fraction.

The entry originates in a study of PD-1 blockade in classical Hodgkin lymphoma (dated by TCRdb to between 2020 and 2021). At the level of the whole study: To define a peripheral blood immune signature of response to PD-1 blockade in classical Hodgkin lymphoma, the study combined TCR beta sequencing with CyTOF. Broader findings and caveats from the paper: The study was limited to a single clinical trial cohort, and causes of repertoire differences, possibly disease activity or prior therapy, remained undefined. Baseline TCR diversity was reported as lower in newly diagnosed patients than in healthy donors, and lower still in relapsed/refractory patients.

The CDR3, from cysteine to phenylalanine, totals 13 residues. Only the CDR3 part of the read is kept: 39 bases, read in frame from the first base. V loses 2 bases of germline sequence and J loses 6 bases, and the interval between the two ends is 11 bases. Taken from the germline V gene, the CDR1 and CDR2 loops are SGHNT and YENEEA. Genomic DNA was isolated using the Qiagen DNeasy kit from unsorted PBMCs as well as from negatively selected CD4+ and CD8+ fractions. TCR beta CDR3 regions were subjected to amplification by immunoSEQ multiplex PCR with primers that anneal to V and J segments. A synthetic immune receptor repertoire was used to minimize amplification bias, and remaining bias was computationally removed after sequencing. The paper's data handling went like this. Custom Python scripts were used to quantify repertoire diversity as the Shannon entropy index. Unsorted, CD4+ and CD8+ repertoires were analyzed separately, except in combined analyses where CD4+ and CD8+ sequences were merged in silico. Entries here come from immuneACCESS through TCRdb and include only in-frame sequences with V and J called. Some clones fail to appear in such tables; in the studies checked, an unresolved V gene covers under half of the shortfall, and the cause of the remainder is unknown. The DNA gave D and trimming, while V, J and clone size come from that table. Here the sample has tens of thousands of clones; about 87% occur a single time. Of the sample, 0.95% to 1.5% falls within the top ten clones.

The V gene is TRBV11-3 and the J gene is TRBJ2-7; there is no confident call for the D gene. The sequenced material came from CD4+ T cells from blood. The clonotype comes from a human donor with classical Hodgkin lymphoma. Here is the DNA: TGTGCCAGCAGCTTATTTCCGCTGGGCGAGCAGTACTTC. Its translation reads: CASSLFPLGEQYF.